The T cell receptor beta chain described here comes from a study of CD8+ T cells in alopecia areata. This clone has a handful of counts. cDNA serving as the sequencing template came from extracted, reverse transcribed RNA. Clones were read by immunoSEQ multiplex PCR, and TCRdb kept only the in-frame ones, dropping some. The sample records 130,000 or so clones, about 85% being singletons. The length of the CDR3 is 13 residues. V was cut by 2 bases and J by 2 bases, with 4 bases left in between. Germline values: CDR1 MNHNY, CDR2 SVGAGI (reference sequence). Treatment reported: oral pan-JAK inhibitor, 5-10 mg twice daily.

This TCR derives from a human donor with alopecia areata. The sample was CD8+ T cells sorted from blood, taken at week 4, from a patient treated with tofacitinib. This rearrangement joins TRBV6-6 to TRBJ1-5; D ambiguous. The CDR3 protein is CASSYPGNQPQHF. The CDR3 DNA reads as TGTGCCAGCAGTTACCCGGGCAATCAGCCCCAGCATTTT.